Reported below is one TCR beta chain. The length of the CDR3 is 14 residues. V was clipped by 7 bases and J by 6 bases; unmatched bases: 8. Germline assignment: CDR1 MNHNS and CDR2 SASEGT. Sequencing used immunoSEQ multiplex PCR; TCRdb keeps in-frame clones, though not all of them. The sample lists approximately 43,000 clones, about 94% occurring once. This entry belongs to a study of T cell changes during pregnancy in multiple sclerosis. This sample comprised CD8+ T cells from peripheral blood mononuclear cells, obtained in the third trimester of pregnancy. This TCR came from a female donor with multiple sclerosis, enrolled in a pregnancy study. V is TRBV6-1 and J is TRBJ1-4; 7 bases are a match to TRBD1. CDR3 sequence: CASTRDSWYEKLFF. CDR3 nucleotides: TGTGCCAGCACCCGGGACAGCTGGTATGAAAAACTGTTTTTT.